A single TCR beta chain is shown here with its context. Using immunoSEQ multiplex PCR, the repertoire was profiled, and TCRdb retains in-frame clones only, with some absent. The sample lists 180,000 or so clones, roughly 88% occurring once. The data originate from a study of blood T cell repertoires in COVID-19. Overall study: T cells, B-cell-depleted T cells, or PBMCs supplied cDNA or gDNA.

From germline, CDR1 is SGHRS and CDR2 YFSETQ. Between the trimmed V and J ends, which lost 2 bases and 3 bases, there was a span of 5 bases. CDR3 length equals 12 residues. The sample was peripheral blood. The J gene is TRBJ1-1, the V gene TRBV5-1, with no clear D. The TCR sequence derives from a woman aged 40 to 49 with COVID-19, enrolled during active disease. CDR3 DNA: TGCGCCAGCAGCTTAGAGGACACTGAAGCTTTCTTT. As protein: CASSLEDTEAFF.